This T cell receptor (beta chain) stems from a study of T cell responses to AZD1222 COVID-19 vaccine. Notes on this clone: The antigen is undetermined.

It was second doses at about 4 or about 12 weeks that were pooled. Produced via immunoSEQ multiplex PCR; TCRdb's table is partial and in-frame only. Of tens of thousands of clones in the sample, over 65% were seen once. The CDR3 is made up of 15 amino acids. Notes on the study in general: Repertoire samples came only from after the peak T cell response. Reports indicate that nearly half of spike-specific TCRs are directed at unmutated variant regions.

The sequence was collected from an adult who received the AZD1222 COVID-19 vaccine. The chain couples TRBV12-1 to TRBJ2-2; the table's D call, TRBD1, was not checked against the DNA. TRBV12-1 is labeled a pseudogene. Sequenced material: peripheral blood, taken 28 days after the second AZD1222 dose. CDR3: CASSLQGRWTGELFF. Written as DNA, the CDR3 is TGTGCCAGCAGCTTACAGGGTCGTTGGACCGGGGAGCTGTTTTTT.